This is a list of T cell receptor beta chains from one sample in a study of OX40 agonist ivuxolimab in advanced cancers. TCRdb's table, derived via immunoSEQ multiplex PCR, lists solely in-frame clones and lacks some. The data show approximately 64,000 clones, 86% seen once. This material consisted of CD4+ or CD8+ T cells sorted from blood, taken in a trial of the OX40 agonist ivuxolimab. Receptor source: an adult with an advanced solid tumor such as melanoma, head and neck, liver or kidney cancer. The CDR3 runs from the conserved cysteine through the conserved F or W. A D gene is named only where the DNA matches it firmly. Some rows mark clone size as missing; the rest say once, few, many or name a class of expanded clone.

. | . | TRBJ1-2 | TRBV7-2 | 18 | CASSLGSGSLGDSYGYTF | TGTGCCAGCAGCTTAGGATCTGGATCGTTGGGGGACTCCTATGGCTACACCTTC
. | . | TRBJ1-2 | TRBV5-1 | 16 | CASSQNTIQLNYGYTF | TGCGCCAGCAGCCAGAACACAATACAACTTAACTATGGCTACACCTTC
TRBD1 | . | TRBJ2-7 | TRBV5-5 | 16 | CASSLGVGQGNDEQYF | TGTGCCAGCAGCTTGGGTGTCGGACAGGGGAATGACGAGCAGTACTTC
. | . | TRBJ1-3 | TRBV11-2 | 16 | CASSLMGNPSGNTIYF | TGTGCCAGCAGCTTAATGGGCAACCCCTCTGGAAACACCATATATTTT
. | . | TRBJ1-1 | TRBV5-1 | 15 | CASTPSGTGNTEAFF | TGCGCCAGCACCCCCTCCGGGACGGGAAACACTGAAGCTTTCTTT
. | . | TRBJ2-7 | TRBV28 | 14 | CASSPWERPSEQYF | TGTGCCAGCAGTCCTTGGGAGCGGCCCTCCGAGCAGTACTTC
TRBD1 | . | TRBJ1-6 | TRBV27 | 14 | CASSFRTGNSPLHF | TGTGCCAGCAGTTTCCGGACAGGAAATTCACCCCTCCACTTT
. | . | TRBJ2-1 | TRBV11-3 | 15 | CASSLFGNNYNEQFF | TGTGCCAGCAGCTTATTTGGGAATAACTACAATGAGCAGTTCTTC
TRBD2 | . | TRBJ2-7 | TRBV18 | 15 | CASSRTSGGSEEQYF | TGTGCCAGCTCGAGGACTAGCGGGGGGTCTGAAGAGCAGTACTTC
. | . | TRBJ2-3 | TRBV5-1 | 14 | CASSEDRETDTQYF | TGCGCCAGCAGCGAGGACAGAGAAACAGATACGCAGTATTTT
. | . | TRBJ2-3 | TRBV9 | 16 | CASSQTSQGSTDTQYF | TGTGCCAGCAGCCAAACTAGCCAGGGGAGCACAGATACGCAGTATTTT
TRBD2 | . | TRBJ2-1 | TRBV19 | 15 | CASSGRAIRYNEQFF | TGTGCCAGTAGTGGGAGGGCGATTCGGTACAATGAGCAGTTCTTC
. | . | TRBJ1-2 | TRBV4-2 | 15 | CASSQGVRGMEGYTF | TGTGCCAGCAGCCAAGGGGTGAGGGGCATGGAAGGCTACACCTTC
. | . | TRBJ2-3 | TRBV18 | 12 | CASSPDRWEQYF | TGTGCCAGCTCACCTGACAGGTGGGAGCAGTATTTT
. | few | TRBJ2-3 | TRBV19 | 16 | CASSISGDPTTDTQYF | TGTGCCAGTAGTATTTCAGGGGACCCTACCACAGATACGCAGTATTTT
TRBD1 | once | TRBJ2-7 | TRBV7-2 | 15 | CASSLTTGSYYEQYF | TGTGCCAGCAGCTTGACGACAGGGAGTTACTACGAGCAGTACTTC
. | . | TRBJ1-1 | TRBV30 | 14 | CAWSVTGSDTEAFF | TGTGCCTGGAGTGTGACCGGGAGTGACACTGAAGCTTTCTTT
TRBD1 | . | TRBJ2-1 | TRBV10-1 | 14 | CASSGGTGGREQFF | TGCGCCAGCAGTGGGGGGACAGGGGGCAGGGAGCAGTTCTTC
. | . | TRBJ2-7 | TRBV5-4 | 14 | CASSPGPTVEEQYF | TGTGCCAGCAGCCCAGGACCTACGGTTGAGGAGCAGTACTTC
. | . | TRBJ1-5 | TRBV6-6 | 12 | CASSYPYQPQHF | TGTGCCAGCAGTTACCCTTATCAGCCCCAGCATTTT
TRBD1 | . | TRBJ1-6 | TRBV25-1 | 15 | CASSEIGQGDSPLHF | TGTGCCAGCAGTGAAATCGGACAGGGGGATTCACCCCTCCACTTT
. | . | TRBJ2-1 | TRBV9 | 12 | CASSVQGYEQFF | TGTGCCAGCAGCGTACAGGGTTATGAGCAGTTCTTC
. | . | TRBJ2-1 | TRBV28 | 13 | CASSLDRYNEQFF | TGTGCCAGCAGTTTGGACAGATACAATGAGCAGTTCTTC
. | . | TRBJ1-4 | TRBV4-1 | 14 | CASSPRNSDEKLFF | TGCGCCAGCAGCCCTCGGAACAGTGATGAAAAACTGTTTTTT
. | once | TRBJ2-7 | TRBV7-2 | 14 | CASSLHGGVGEQYF | TGTGCCAGCAGCTTACACGGGGGCGTCGGCGAGCAGTACTTC
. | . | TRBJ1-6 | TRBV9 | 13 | CASSVENYSPLHF | TGTGCCAGCAGCGTAGAAAATTATTCACCCCTCCACTTT